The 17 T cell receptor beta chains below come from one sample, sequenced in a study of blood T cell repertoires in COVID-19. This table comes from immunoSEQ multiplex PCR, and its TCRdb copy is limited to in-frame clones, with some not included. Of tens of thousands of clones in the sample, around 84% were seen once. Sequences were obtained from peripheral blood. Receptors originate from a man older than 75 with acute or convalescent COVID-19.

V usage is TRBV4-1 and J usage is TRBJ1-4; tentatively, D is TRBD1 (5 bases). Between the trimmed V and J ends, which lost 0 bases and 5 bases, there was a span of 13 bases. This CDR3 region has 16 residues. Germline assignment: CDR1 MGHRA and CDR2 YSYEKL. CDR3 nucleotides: TGCGCCAGCAGCCAAGAACAGTACAGGACGAATGAAAAACTGTTTTTT. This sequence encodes CASSQEQYRTNEKLFF.

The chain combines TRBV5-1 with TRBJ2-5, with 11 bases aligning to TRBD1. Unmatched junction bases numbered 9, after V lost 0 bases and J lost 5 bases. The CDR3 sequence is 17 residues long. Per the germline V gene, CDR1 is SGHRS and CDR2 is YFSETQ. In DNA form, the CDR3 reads TGCGCCAGCAGCTTGGTGGTAGGACAGGGGGCTGCGGAGACCCAGTACTTC. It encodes CASSLVVGQGAAETQYF.

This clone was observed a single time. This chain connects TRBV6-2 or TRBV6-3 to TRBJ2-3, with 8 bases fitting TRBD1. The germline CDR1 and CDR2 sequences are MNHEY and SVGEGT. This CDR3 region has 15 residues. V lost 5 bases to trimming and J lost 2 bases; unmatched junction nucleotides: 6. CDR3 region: CASSISGGFTDTQYF. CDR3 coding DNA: TGTGCCAGCAGTATCTCAGGGGGCTTCACAGATACGCAGTATTTT.

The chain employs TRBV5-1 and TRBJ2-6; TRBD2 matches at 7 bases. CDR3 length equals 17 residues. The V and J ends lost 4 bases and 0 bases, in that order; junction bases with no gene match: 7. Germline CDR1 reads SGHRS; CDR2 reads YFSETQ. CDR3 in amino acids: CASSGGAGSSGANVLTF. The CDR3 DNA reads TGCGCCAGCAGCGGGGGAGCGGGGAGCTCTGGGGCCAACGTCCTGACTTTC.

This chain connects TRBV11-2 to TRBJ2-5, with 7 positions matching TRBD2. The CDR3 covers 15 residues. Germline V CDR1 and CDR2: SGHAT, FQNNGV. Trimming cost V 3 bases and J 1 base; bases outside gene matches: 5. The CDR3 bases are TGTGCCAGCAGCTTTGCCAGCGGGGCCCAAGAGACCCAGTACTTC. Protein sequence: CASSFASGAQETQYF. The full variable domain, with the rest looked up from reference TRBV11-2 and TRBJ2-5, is EAGVAQSPRYKIIEKRQSVAFWCNPISGHATLYWYQQILGQGPKLLIQFQNNGVVDDSQLPKDRFSAERLKGVDSTLKIQPAKLEDSAVYLCASSFASGAQETQYFGPGTRLLVL.

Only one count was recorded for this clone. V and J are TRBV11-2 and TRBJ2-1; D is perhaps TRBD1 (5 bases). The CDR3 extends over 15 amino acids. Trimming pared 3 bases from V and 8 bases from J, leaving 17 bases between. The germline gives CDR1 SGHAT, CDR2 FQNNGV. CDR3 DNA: TGTGCCAGCAGCTTGGATGGGGCAGGAGTGTATGAGCAGTTCTTC. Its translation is CASSLDGAGVYEQFF.

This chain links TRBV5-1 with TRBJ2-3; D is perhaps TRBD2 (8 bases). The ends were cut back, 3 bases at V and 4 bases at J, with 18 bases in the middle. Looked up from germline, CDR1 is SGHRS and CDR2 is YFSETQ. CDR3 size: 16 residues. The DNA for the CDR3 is TGCGCCAGCAGCTCCATAGGGGGCGGGGGGTCAGATACGCAGTATTTT. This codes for CASSSIGGGGSDTQYF.

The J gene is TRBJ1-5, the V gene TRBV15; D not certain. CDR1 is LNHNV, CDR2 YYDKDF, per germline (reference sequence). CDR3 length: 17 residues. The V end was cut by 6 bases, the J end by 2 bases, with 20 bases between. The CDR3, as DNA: TGTGCCACCAGGGCCACCGGGTCCACTCGTGGCAATCAGCCCCAGCATTTT. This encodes CATRATGSTRGNQPQHF.

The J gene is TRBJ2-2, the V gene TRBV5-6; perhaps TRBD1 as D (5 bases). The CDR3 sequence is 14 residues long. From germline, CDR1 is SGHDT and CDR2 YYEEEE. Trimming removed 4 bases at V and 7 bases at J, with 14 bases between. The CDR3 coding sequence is TGTGCCAGCAGCACGGACACGGCATTCGGGGAGCTGTTTTTT. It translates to CASSTDTAFGELFF.

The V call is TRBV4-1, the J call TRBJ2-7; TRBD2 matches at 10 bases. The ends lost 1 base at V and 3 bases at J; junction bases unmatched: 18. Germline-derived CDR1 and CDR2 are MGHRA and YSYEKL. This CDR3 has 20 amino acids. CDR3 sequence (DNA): TGCGCCAGCAGCCAAGTAATCCACCTCGGGACTAGCGTCATTCGCTACGAGCAGTACTTC. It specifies CASSQVIHLGTSVIRYEQYF.

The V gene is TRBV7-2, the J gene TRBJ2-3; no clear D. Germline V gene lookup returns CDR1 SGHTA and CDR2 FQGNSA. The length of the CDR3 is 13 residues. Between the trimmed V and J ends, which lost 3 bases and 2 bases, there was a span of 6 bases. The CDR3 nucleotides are TGTGCCAGCAGCTTTTCCCTCACAGATACGCAGTATTTT. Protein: CASSFSLTDTQYF.

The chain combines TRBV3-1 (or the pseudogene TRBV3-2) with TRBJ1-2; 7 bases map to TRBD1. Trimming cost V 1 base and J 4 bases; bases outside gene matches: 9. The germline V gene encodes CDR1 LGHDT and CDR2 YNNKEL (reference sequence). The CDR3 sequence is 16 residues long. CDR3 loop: CASSQVRAGGPYGYTF. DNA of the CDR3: TGTGCCAGCAGCCAAGTAAGGGCAGGGGGACCCTATGGCTACACCTTC.

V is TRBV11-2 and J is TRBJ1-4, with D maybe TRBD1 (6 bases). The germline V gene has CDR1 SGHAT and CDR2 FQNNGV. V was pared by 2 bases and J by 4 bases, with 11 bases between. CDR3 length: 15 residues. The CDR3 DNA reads TGTGCCAGCAGCTTACTACAGGGAGTTAATGAAAAACTGTTTTTT. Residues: CASSLLQGVNEKLFF.

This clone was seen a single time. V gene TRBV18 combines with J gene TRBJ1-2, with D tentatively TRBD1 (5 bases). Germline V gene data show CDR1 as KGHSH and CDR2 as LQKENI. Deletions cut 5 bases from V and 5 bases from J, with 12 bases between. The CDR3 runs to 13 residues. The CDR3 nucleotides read TGTGCCAGCTCATTACAGGTGGGGTATGGCTACACCTTC. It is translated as CASSLQVGYGYTF. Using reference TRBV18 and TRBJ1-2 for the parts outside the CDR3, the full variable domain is NAGVMQNPRHLVRRRGQEARLRCSPMKGHSHVYWYRQLPEEGLKFMVYLQKENIIDESGMPKERFSAEFPKEGPSILRIQQVVRGDSAAYFCASSLQVGYGYTFGSGTRLTVV.

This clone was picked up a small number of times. CDR3 in amino acids: CASSPPSGQGKGAFF. As DNA, the CDR3 is TGTGCCAGCTCACCTCCCTCCGGACAGGGAAAGGGAGCTTTCTTT. The V and J genes are TRBV18 and TRBJ1-1, with 8 bases lining up with TRBD1. V trimming: 3 bases; J trimming: 10 bases; junction bases outside the gene matches: 13. Germline V gives CDR1 KGHSH, CDR2 LQKENI. This CDR3 has 15 amino acids. Supplemented by reference TRBV18 and TRBJ1-1, the full variable domain reads NAGVMQNPRHLVRRRGQEARLRCSPMKGHSHVYWYRQLPEEGLKFMVYLQKENIIDESGMPKERFSAEFPKEGPSILRIQQVVRGDSAAYFCASSPPSGQGKGAFFGQGTRLTVV.

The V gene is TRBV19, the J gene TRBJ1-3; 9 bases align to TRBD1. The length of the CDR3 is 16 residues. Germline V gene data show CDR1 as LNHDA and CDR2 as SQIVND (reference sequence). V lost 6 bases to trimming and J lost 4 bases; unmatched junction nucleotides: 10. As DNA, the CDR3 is TGTGCCAGTAGGGACCACCGGGACAGGGAAGGAAACACCATATATTTT. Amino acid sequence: CASRDHRDREGNTIYF.

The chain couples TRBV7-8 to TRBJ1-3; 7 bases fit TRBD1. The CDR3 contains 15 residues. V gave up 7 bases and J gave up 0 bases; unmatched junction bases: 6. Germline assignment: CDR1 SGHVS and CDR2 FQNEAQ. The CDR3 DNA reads TGTGCCAGCACCCCGGGACAGTTCTCTGGAAACACCATATATTTT. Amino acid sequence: CASTPGQFSGNTIYF. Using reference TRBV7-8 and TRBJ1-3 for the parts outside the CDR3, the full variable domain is GAGVSQSPRYKVAKRGQDVALRCDPISGHVSLFWYQQALGQGPEFLTYFQNEAQLDKSGLPSDRFFAERPEGSVSTLKIQRTQQEDSAVYLCASTPGQFSGNTIYFGEGSWLTVV.